This section outlines one T cell receptor (beta chain) sequence together with its context. The antigen is undetermined. Treatment noted: approximately 18 received Ad26.COV2.S at low or high dose, single or two shots; 5 received placebo; per-sample allocation not given. After the first vaccine or placebo injection, samples were drawn on day 63. Repertoires were generated with immunoSEQ multiplex PCR, while TCRdb's copy carries only in-frame clones and drops some. The sample includes 350,000 to 450,000 clones, approximately 81% of them seen just once. This sample was included in a study of Ad26.COV2.S vaccination and SARS-CoV-2 variants. Study results and limitations: Vaccine and placebo recipients had similar non-spike TCR breadth.

The CDR3 sequence is 14 residues long. Trimming took 4 bases from V and 0 from J, leaving 10 bases between them. Germline V lookup: CDR1 MGHRA, CDR2 YSYEKL. The J gene is TRBJ2-7, the V gene TRBV4-1; D not certain. This TCR derives from a person aged 18-60 years who received the Ad26.COV2.S COVID-19 vaccine or a placebo. Specimen: peripheral blood, collected in a trial of Ad26.COV2.S vaccine versus placebo. Here the CDR3 DNA reads TGCGCCAGCAGCCCTGGCAGTATCTCCTACGAGCAGTACTTC. Translated, it gives CASSPGSISYEQYF.